Shown below are 30 T cell receptor beta chains from a single sample sequenced in a study of T cells after yellow fever vaccination. A single record per CDR3 protein comes from TCRdb applying MiXCR to the 5' RACE reads. This sample has about 400,000 distinct CDR3 sequences, with around 6.4% found just once. The sequencing used PBMCs, collected 5 days after the yellow fever booster vaccination. The receptors derive from a man aged 25 to 40 who received the YFV17D yellow fever vaccine.

This chain connects TRBV6-2 or TRBV6-3 to TRBJ2-1; TRBD1 is a possible D gene (6 bases). With 3 bases removed from V and 9 bases from J, the gap between germline ends came to 12 bases. CDR1 MNHEY and CDR2 SVGEGT come from the germline V gene. This CDR3 region has 13 residues. CDR3 DNA sequence: TGTGCCAGCAGTTATGGGGGCTGGGGTGAGCAGTTCTTC. Translation gives CASSYGGWGEQFF.

This clonotype was detected only a few times. In DNA, the CDR3 is TGCGCCAGCAGCCGAGCGGACTACAACAATGAGCAGTTCTTC. This encodes CASSRADYNNEQFF. The rearrangement joins TRBV5-1 to TRBJ2-1, with D possibly TRBD2 on 6 matching bases. The V and J ends lost 4 bases and 5 bases respectively, with 13 bases between them. CDR1 is SGHRS and CDR2 is YFSETQ in the germline V gene. The CDR3 has 14 amino acids. The full variable domain, in which reference TRBV5-1 and TRBJ2-1 provide the parts outside the CDR3, is KAGVTQTPRYLIKTRGQQVTLSCSPISGHRSVSWYQQTPGQGLQFLFEYFSETQRNKGNFPGRFSGRQFSNSRSEMNVSTLELGDSALYLCASSRADYNNEQFFGPGTRLTVL.

The chain is built from TRBV14 and TRBJ2-5; 10 bases agree with TRBD1. Germline CDR1 and CDR2: SGHDN and FVKESK. With V trimmed by 4 bases and J by 5 bases, 7 bases remained unmatched. The CDR3 is 15 amino acids. The CDR3 DNA sequence: TGTGCCAGCAGCCGCTTGGGGACAGGGGACGAGACCCAGTACTTC. Protein sequence: CASSRLGTGDETQYF.

The V call is TRBV7-9, the J call TRBJ2-3; the D gene is possibly TRBD2 (7 bases). CDR1 SEHNR and CDR2 FQNEAQ come from the germline V gene (reference sequence). The V end lost 4 bases, the J end lost 0 bases, and 14 bases lay between the germline ends. CDR3 length: 16 residues. The CDR3 nucleotides are TGTGCCAGCAGCTACGTAGGGGGGGCAAGCACAGATACGCAGTATTTT. Its translation is CASSYVGGASTDTQYF.

The chain recombines TRBV20-1 with TRBJ2-1; possibly TRBD1 or TRBD2 for D (5 bases each). Trimming shortened V by 0 bases and J by 0 bases, and 9 bases separated the two germline ends. The CDR3 consists of 15 residues. Germline CDR1 is DFQATT and CDR2 is SNEGSKA (reference sequence). The CDR3 DNA follows: TGCAGTGCTAGAGAGGGACGGATCTCCTACAATGAGCAGTTCTTC. Translated: CSAREGRISYNEQFF.

Only a few counts were recorded for this clonotype. One end of the junction fails to match germline, which may point to a read error. This chain connects TRBV7-7 to TRBJ2-5; 9 bases are shared with TRBD2. Germline CDR1 SSHAT, CDR2 FNYEAQ (reference sequence). The CDR3 has 15 amino acids. CDR3 in amino acids: CASSFNSGRAETQYF. The CDR3 DNA reads TGTGCTAGCAGCTTTAATAGCGGGAGAGCAGAGACCCAGTACTTC.

In regard to this clonotype: A much larger clonotype is one base distant, so this may be a read error. V usage is TRBV5-1 and J usage is TRBJ2-3, with 10 bases that match TRBD2. Germline trimming cut 2 bases from V and 10 bases from J; bases unmatched to any gene: 10. Per germline, CDR1 SGHRS and CDR2 YFSETQ. The CDR3 is 15 amino acids. This CDR3 is CASSLWTSGGDSQYF. The CDR3 DNA is TGCGCCAGCAGCTTATGGACTAGCGGAGGGGATTCGCAGTATTTT.

Many counts were recorded for this clonotype. The chain links TRBV10-3 to TRBJ2-1; the D gene is possibly TRBD2 (5 bases). The V end was cut by 6 bases, the J end by 6 bases, with 15 bases between. The CDR3 extends over 14 amino acids. CDR1 ENHRY and CDR2 SYGVKD come from the germline V gene. Here the CDR3 reads CAIRGGSVSNEQFF. CDR3 DNA sequence: TGTGCCATCAGGGGCGGGTCTGTATCCAATGAGCAGTTCTTC.

The rearrangement links TRBV5-1 to TRBJ2-5, with 7 bases fitting TRBD2. V was clipped by 4 bases and J by 5 bases; unmatched bases: 8. The CDR3 is made up of 14 amino acids. CDR1 and CDR2 (germline): SGHRS, YFSETQ. This CDR3 reads CASSQGGPAETQYF. The DNA for the CDR3 is TGCGCCAGCAGCCAGGGAGGGCCCGCGGAGACCCAGTACTTC.

This clonotype occurred a few times. This sequence joins TRBV9 and TRBJ1-3; D is unclear. CDR1 SGDLS and CDR2 YYNGEE come from the germline V gene. The CDR3 has 14 amino acids. V was shortened by 0 bases and J by 3 bases, with 7 bases between the two germline ends. CDR3 in amino acids: CASSVGPDGNTIYF. The CDR3 region has the DNA TGTGCCAGCAGCGTAGGTCCCGATGGAAACACCATATATTTT.

This clonotype appeared a few times. The J gene is TRBJ2-3, the V gene TRBV20-1; 10 bases align to TRBD1. The J segment lost 5 bases and the V segment lost 6 bases, leaving 11 bases of the junction unmatched. The CDR3 totals 15 residues. Germline CDR1 and CDR2: DFQATT and SNEGSKA (reference sequence). The CDR3 sequence is CSAQDGQGVQDTQYF. For the CDR3, the DNA is TGCAGTGCCCAGGACGGACAGGGGGTGCAAGATACGCAGTATTTT.

The sample holds many counts of this clonotype. V is TRBV6-2 or TRBV6-3 and J is TRBJ2-7; unclear D gene. This CDR3 is 12 amino acids long. CDR1 is MNHEY and CDR2 is SVGEGT in the germline V gene. V was pared by 3 bases and J by 4 bases, with 7 bases between. CDR3 coding DNA: TGTGCCAGCAGTTATACACTGTACGAGCAGTACTTC. The encoded protein is CASSYTLYEQYF.

The V gene is TRBV20-1, the J gene TRBJ1-2; D not resolved. The CDR3 is 12 residues long. Germline V gives CDR1 DFQATT, CDR2 SNEGSKA (reference sequence). With 3 bases removed from V and 6 bases from J, the gap between germline ends came to 11 bases. For the CDR3, the DNA is TGCAGTGCTAGCTACAACCTTAATGGCTACACCTTC. It is translated as CSASYNLNGYTF.

This rearrangement joins TRBV19 to TRBJ1-5; D gene uncertain. The V end was cut by 3 bases, the J end by 0 bases, with 12 bases between. CDR1 and CDR2 (germline): LNHDA, SQIVND (reference sequence). This CDR3 has 16 residues. The CDR3: CASSISSHYSNQPQHF. The CDR3 coding sequence is TGTGCCAGTAGTATCTCGTCTCATTATAGCAATCAGCCCCAGCATTTT.

The chain is built from TRBV6-2 or TRBV6-3 and TRBJ2-1, with 13 bases matching TRBD2. The V segment lost 0 bases and the J segment 0 bases; nucleotides outside the gene matches: 2. Germline-derived CDR1 and CDR2 are MNHEY and SVGEGT. The CDR3 has 18 amino acids. The CDR3 region has the DNA TGTGCCAGCAGTTACTCGACTAGCGGGAGGTACTCCTACAATGAGCAGTTCTTC. Residues: CASSYSTSGRYSYNEQFF.

This clonotype was found a few times. This rearrangement joins TRBV19 to TRBJ1-1; TRBD1 is a possible D gene (6 bases). The CDR3 is 15 residues long. Trimming shortened V by 3 bases and J by 8 bases, and 19 bases separated the two germline ends. Germline-derived CDR1 and CDR2 are LNHDA and SQIVND (reference sequence). The CDR3 loop reads CASSMGDSGAVEAFF. The CDR3 DNA sequence: TGTGCCAGTAGTATGGGAGATTCGGGGGCAGTGGAAGCTTTCTTT.

This clonotype was seen a few times. This sequence joins TRBV20-1 and TRBJ1-5; a weak D match, TRBD1 (6 bases). Germline values: CDR1 DFQATT, CDR2 SNEGSKA (reference sequence). This CDR3 is built from 14 residues. Trimming removed 3 bases at V and 6 bases at J, with 15 bases between. CDR3 sequence (DNA): TGCAGTGCTAGGCCAACAGGGCAGGGTCAGCCCCAGCATTTT. This encodes CSARPTGQGQPQHF.

The chain is built from TRBV20-1 and TRBJ2-1, with 7 bases matching TRBD2. This CDR3 has 15 amino acids. With 3 bases clipped from V and 2 bases from J, the junction kept 7 bases outside the gene matches. Germline assignment: CDR1 DFQATT and CDR2 SNEGSKA (reference sequence). In DNA form, the CDR3 reads TGCAGTGCTAGGGAGGGAGGGAGGGCCTACAATGAGCAGTTCTTC. Translating it yields CSAREGGRAYNEQFF.

This clonotype was detected only a few times. This chain connects TRBV28 to TRBJ1-5, with D maybe TRBD1 (6 bases). The CDR3 totals 17 residues. The germline gives CDR1 MDHEN, CDR2 SYDVKM. Deletions cut 8 bases from V and 2 bases from J, with 22 bases between. CDR3 in amino acids: CASRGAGKLLGNQPQHF. The CDR3 DNA sequence: TGTGCCAGCCGGGGGGCAGGGAAGCTTCTTGGCAATCAGCCCCAGCATTTT. Combining the CDR3 with reference TRBV28 and TRBJ1-5 gives the whole variable domain DVKVTQSSRYLVKRTGEKVFLECVQDMDHENMFWYRQDPGLGLRLIYFSYDVKMKEKGDIPEGYSVSREKKERFSLILESASTNQTSMYLCASRGAGKLLGNQPQHFGDGTRLSIL.

This clonotype appeared a few times. The rearrangement links TRBV7-2 to TRBJ2-2; the match to TRBD2 covers 9 bases. CDR3 length: 17 amino acids. Germline lookup yields CDR1 SGHTA and CDR2 FQGNSA. V lost 2 bases, J lost 1 base, and 5 bases stayed unmatched. The CDR3 loop reads CASSLQPSGVNTGELFF. Written as DNA, the CDR3 is TGTGCCAGCAGCTTACAGCCTAGCGGGGTGAACACCGGGGAGCTGTTTTTT.

This clonotype was seen at least ten times. The chain couples TRBV12-3 or TRBV12-4 to TRBJ2-5, with D possibly matching TRBD1 (5 bases). Trimming shortened V by 6 bases and J by 2 bases, and 13 bases separated the two germline ends. CDR3 size: 14 residues. In nucleotides, the CDR3 is TGTGCCAGCAGCCTCGACAGACTGCAAGAGACCCAGTACTTC. Protein sequence: CASSLDRLQETQYF.

Only a few counts were recorded for this clonotype. The genes are TRBV6-2 or TRBV6-3 and TRBJ2-1; D ambiguous. V dropped 2 bases and J dropped 5 bases, with 13 bases sitting between them. This CDR3 contains 15 residues. The germline gives CDR1 MNHEY, CDR2 SVGEGT. The CDR3 DNA sequence: TGTGCCAGCAGTTACGACGCCATGGGGAACAATGAGCAGTTCTTC. Protein product: CASSYDAMGNNEQFF.

This clonotype was seen only a few times. CDR3: CASSPNPGHALGHRDTQYF. Here the CDR3 DNA reads TGTGCCAGCAGCCCAAACCCGGGACACGCTTTAGGGCACAGAGATACGCAGTATTTT. The J gene is TRBJ2-3, the V gene TRBV28; D is possibly TRBD1 (6 bases). Germline loops: CDR1 MDHEN, CDR2 SYDVKM. The CDR3 contains 19 residues. V was pared by 6 bases and J by 5 bases, with 30 bases between. Full variable domain (rest looked up from reference TRBV28 and TRBJ2-3): DVKVTQSSRYLVKRTGEKVFLECVQDMDHENMFWYRQDPGLGLRLIYFSYDVKMKEKGDIPEGYSVSREKKERFSLILESASTNQTSMYLCASSPNPGHALGHRDTQYFGPGTRLTVL.

This clonotype was found many times. V and J are TRBV20-1 and TRBJ2-2; 12 bases are shared with TRBD2. The CDR3 is 16 amino acids. Losses at the gene ends were 2 bases for V and 5 bases for J; bases not matched to a gene: 6. Looked up from germline, CDR1 is DFQATT and CDR2 is SNEGSKA (reference sequence). CDR3 in amino acids: CSARRLAGVGTGELFF. DNA of the CDR3: TGCAGTGCTAGAAGACTAGCGGGAGTTGGGACCGGGGAGCTGTTTTTT.

This clonotype was detected a few times. The gene calls are TRBV18 and TRBJ2-7; TRBD1 matches at 11 bases. Germline V gives CDR1 KGHSH, CDR2 LQKENI. CDR3 size: 15 residues. Losses at the gene ends were 3 bases for V and 2 bases for J; bases not matched to a gene: 3. DNA of the CDR3: TGTGCCAGCTCACCCGGGACAGGGGGTGCCTACGAGCAGTACTTC. Translation gives CASSPGTGGAYEQYF.

This clonotype came up many times. As DNA, the CDR3 is TGCAGTGCTCATGGGACAGAACTCTACGAGCAGTACTTC. It is translated as CSAHGTELYEQYF. The chain links TRBV20-1 to TRBJ2-7; 7 positions agree with TRBD1. In germline, CDR1 is DFQATT, CDR2 SNEGSKA (reference sequence). The CDR3 runs to 13 residues. Trimming at V came to 5 bases and at J to 3 bases, leaving 7 bases not matched to a gene.

This clonotype was seen a few times. The chain couples TRBV7-9 to TRBJ2-5; possibly TRBD1 or TRBD2 for D (6 bases each). Trimming pared 0 bases from V and 2 bases from J, leaving 16 bases between. CDR1 is SEHNR and CDR2 is FQNEAQ in the germline V gene (reference sequence). The CDR3 is made up of 17 amino acids. In nucleotides, the CDR3 is TGTGCCAGCAGCTTAGCGCTGGGGGGCCCCTCGCAAGAGACCCAGTACTTC. This translates into CASSLALGGPSQETQYF.

V is TRBV24-1 and J is TRBJ2-5, with unresolved D. Trimming left V 5 bases short and J 5 bases short, with 2 bases between. The CDR3 runs to 10 residues. The germline V gene encodes CDR1 KGHDR and CDR2 SFDVKD. CDR3 in DNA: TGTGCCACCAGTGGGGAGACCCAGTACTTC. This codes for CATSGETQYF.

This clonotype appeared a few times. This chain connects TRBV27 to TRBJ2-7; the match to TRBD2 covers 12 bases. The CDR3 extends over 18 amino acids. V lost 3 bases, J lost 5 bases, and 14 bases stayed unmatched. The germline V gene encodes CDR1 MNHEY and CDR2 SMNVEV (reference sequence). CDR3 sequence reads: CASSLLFPSGRAEDEQYF. Written as DNA, the CDR3 is TGTGCCAGCAGTTTGCTTTTCCCTAGCGGGAGGGCCGAGGACGAGCAGTACTTC.

The chain is built from TRBV15 and TRBJ1-3; 7 bases are a match to TRBD1. Germline loops: CDR1 LNHNV, CDR2 YYDKDF (reference sequence). V dropped 10 bases and J dropped 0; count of bases not matched to a gene: 6. This CDR3 contains 14 residues. CDR3 DNA: TGTGCCATCGCCAGGGGGGTCTCTGGAAACACCATATATTTT. It encodes CAIARGVSGNTIYF. The whole variable domain, remainder taken from reference TRBV15 and TRBJ1-3, is DAMVIQNPRYQVTQFGKPVTLSCSQTLNHNVMYWYQQKSSQAPKLLFHYYDKDFNNEADTPDNFQSRRPNTSFCFLDIRSPGLGDTAMYLCAIARGVSGNTIYFGEGSWLTVV.